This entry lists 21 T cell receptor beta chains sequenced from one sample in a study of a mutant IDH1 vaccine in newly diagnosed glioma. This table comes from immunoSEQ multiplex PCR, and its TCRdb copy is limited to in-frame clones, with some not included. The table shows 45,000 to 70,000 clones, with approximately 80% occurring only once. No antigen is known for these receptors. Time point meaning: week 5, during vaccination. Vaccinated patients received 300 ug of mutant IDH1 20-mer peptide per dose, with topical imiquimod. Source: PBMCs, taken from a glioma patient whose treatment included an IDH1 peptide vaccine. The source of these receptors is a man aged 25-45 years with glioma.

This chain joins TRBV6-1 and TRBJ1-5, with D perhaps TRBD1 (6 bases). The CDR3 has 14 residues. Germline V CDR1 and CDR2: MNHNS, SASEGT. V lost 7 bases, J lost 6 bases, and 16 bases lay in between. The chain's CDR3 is CASTPRGPSQPQHF. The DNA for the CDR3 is TGTGCCAGCACACCCAGGGGACCGAGTCAGCCCCAGCATTTT.

The DNA of the CDR3 is TGTGCCAGCAGCTTAGCGCTTCAGGGGACTGAAGCTTTCTTT. It codes for CASSLALQGTEAFF. The J gene is TRBJ1-1, the V gene TRBV7-8; perhaps TRBD1 as D (6 bases). The CDR3 extends over 14 amino acids. Germline V gene sequence: CDR1 SGHVS, CDR2 FQNEAQ. V gave up 0 bases and J gave up 5 bases, with 10 bases separating them.

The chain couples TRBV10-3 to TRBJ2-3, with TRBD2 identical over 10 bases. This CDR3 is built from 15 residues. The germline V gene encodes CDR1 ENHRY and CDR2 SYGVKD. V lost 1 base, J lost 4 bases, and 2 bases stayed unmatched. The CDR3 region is CAISELAGGPDTQYF. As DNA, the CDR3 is TGTGCCATCAGTGAGTTAGCGGGGGGACCAGATACGCAGTATTTT.

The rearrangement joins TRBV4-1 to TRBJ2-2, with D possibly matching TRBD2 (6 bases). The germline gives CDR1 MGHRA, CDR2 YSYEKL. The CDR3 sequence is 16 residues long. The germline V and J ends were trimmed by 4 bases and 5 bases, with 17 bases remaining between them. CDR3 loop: CASSRTGTRGTGELFF. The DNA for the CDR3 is TGCGCCAGCAGCCGCACGGGGACGCGGGGTACCGGGGAGCTGTTTTTT.

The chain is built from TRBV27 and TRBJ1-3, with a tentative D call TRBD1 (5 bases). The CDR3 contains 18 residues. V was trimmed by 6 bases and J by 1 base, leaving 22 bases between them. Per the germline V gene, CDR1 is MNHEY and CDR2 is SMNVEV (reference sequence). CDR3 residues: CASSTLLNGGPSGNTIYF. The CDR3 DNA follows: TGTGCCAGCAGCACCCTCCTCAATGGGGGACCTTCTGGAAACACCATATATTTT.

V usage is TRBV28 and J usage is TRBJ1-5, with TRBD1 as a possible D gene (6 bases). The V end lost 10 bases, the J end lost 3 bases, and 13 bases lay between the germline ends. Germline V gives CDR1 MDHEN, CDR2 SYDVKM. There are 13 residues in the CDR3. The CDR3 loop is CAINRGANQPQHF. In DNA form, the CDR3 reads TGTGCCATCAATCGGGGGGCCAATCAGCCCCAGCATTTT.

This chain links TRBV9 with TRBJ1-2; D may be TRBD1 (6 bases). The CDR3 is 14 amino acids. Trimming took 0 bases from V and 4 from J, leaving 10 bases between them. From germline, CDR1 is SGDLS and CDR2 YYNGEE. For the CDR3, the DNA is TGTGCCAGCAGCGTAGCAGGGGTCGGCTATGGCTACACCTTC. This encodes CASSVAGVGYGYTF.

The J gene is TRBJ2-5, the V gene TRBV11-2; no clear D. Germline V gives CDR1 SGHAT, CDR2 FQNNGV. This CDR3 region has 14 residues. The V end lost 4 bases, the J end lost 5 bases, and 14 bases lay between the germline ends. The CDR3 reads CASSSPTRMETQYF. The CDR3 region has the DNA TGTGCCAGCAGCTCCCCCACCAGGATGGAGACCCAGTACTTC. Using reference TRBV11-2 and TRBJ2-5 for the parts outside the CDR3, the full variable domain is EAGVAQSPRYKIIEKRQSVAFWCNPISGHATLYWYQQILGQGPKLLIQFQNNGVVDDSQLPKDRFSAERLKGVDSTLKIQPAKLEDSAVYLCASSSPTRMETQYFGPGTRLLVL.

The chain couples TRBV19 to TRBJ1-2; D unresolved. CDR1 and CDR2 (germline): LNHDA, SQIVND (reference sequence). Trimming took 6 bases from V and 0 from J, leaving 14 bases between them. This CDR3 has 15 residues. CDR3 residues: CASSATHRANYGYTF. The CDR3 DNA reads TGTGCCAGTAGCGCCACCCATCGGGCTAACTATGGCTACACCTTC.

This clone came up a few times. The chain's CDR3 is CASTGGSNQPQHF. The CDR3 DNA reads TGTGCCAGTACAGGGGGTAGCAATCAGCCCCAGCATTTT. The genes are TRBV25-1 and TRBJ1-5; 8 nucleotides agree with TRBD1. Trimming cost V 9 bases and J 0 bases; bases outside gene matches: 1. Germline loops: CDR1 MGHDK, CDR2 SYGVNS. This CDR3 region has 13 residues.

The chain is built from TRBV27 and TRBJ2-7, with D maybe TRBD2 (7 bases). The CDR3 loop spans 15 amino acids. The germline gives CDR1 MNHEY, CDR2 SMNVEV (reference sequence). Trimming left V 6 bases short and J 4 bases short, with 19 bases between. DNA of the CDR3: TGTGCCAGCAGGTCCTGGGGGGGGCAGGGATACGAGCAGTACTTC. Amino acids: CASRSWGGQGYEQYF.

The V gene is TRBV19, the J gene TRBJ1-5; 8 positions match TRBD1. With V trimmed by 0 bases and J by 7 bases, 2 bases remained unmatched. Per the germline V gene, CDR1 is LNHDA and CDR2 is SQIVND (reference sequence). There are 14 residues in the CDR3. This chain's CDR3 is CASSIEDRGQPQHF. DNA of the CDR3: TGTGCCAGTAGTATAGAAGACAGGGGCCAGCCCCAGCATTTT.

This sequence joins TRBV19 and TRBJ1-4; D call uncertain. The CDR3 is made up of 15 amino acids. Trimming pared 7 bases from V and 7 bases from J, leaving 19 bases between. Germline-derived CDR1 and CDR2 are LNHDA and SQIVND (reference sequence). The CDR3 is CASKGGLWSGEKLFF. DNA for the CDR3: TGTGCCAGTAAAGGAGGGCTTTGGAGTGGTGAAAAACTGTTTTTT.

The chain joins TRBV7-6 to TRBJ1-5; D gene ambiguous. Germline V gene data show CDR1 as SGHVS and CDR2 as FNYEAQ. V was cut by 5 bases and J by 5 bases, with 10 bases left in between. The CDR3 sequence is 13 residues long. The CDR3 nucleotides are TGTGCCAGCAGCGCACGACAAGATCAGCCCCAGCATTTT. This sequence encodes CASSARQDQPQHF.

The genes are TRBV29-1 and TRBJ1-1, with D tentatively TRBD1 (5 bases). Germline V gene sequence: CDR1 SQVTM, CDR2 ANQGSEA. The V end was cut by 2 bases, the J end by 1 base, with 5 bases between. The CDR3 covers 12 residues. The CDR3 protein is CSVERGNTEAFF. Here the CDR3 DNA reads TGCAGCGTTGAAAGGGGGAACACTGAAGCTTTCTTT.

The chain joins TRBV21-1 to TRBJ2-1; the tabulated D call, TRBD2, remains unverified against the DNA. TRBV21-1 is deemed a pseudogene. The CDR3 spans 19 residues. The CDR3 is CASSKVQRGASSSYNEQFF. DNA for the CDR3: TGTGCCAGCAGCAAAGTCCAGCGGGGGGCCTCTAGCTCCTACAATGAGCAGTTCTTC.

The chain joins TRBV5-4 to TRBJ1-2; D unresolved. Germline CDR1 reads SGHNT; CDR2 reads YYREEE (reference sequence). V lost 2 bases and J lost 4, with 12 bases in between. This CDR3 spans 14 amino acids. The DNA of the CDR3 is TGTGCCAGCAGCTTTAGTCTTACAACCTATGGCTACACCTTC. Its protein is CASSFSLTTYGYTF.

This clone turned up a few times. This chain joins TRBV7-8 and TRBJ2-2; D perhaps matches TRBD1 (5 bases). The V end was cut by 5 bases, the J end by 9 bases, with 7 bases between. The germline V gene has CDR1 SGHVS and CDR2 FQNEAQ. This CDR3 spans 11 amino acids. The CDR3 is CASSAGWELFF. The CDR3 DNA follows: TGTGCCAGCAGCGCAGGGTGGGAGCTGTTTTTT.

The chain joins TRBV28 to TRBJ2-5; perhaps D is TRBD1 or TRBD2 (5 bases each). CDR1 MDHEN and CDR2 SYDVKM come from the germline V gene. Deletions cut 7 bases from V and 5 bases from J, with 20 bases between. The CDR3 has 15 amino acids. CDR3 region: CASNPGSSWGETQYF. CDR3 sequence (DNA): TGTGCCAGCAATCCCGGGTCGAGCTGGGGGGAGACCCAGTACTTC.

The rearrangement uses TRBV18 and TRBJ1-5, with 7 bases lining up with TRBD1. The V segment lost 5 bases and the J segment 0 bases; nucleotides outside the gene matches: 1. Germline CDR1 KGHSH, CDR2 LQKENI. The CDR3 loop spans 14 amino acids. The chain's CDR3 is CASSGDSSNQPQHF. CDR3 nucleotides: TGTGCCAGCTCAGGGGACAGTAGCAATCAGCCCCAGCATTTT.

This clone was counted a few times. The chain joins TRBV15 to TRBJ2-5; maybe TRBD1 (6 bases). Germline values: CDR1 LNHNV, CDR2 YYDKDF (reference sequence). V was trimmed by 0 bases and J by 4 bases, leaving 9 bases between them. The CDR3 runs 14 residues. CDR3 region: CATSRDTGLETQYF. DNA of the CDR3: TGTGCCACCAGCAGAGACACAGGGCTAGAGACCCAGTACTTC.